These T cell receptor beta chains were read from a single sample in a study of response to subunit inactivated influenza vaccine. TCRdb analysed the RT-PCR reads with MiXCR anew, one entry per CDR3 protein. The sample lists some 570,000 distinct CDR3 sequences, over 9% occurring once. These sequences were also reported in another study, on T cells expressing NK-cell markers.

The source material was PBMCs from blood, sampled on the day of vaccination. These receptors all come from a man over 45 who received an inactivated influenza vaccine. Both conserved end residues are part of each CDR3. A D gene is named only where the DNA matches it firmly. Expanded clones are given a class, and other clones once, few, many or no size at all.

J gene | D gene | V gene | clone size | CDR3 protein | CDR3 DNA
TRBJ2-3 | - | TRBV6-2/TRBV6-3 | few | CASSYSESSTDTQYF | TGTGCCAGCAGTTACTCGGAGAGTAGCACAGATACGCAGTATTTT
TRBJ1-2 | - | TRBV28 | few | CASSPDSLLGYTF | TGTGCCAGCAGTCCCGACAGCCTGCTGGGCTACACCTTC
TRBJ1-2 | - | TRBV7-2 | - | CASSLSVLEGIYGYTF | TGTGCCAGCAGCTTATCTGTCCTAGAAGGAATCTATGGCTACACCTTC
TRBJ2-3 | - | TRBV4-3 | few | CAGHGSSTDTQYF | TGCGCCGGCCACGGGAGTAGCACAGATACGCAGTATTTT
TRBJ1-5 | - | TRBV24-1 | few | CATSEGPGPQHF | TGTGCCACCAGTGAAGGGCCGGGGCCCCAGCATTTT
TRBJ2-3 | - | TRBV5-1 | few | CASSYLPFTDTQYF | TGCGCCAGCAGCTACCTCCCCTTCACAGATACGCAGTATTTT
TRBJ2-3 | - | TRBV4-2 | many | CASSQDTGNTQYF | TGTGCCAGCAGCCAAGATACAGGGAATACGCAGTATTTT
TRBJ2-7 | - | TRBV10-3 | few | CAIRDSPPYEQYF | TGTGCCATCAGGGACTCTCCTCCTTACGAGCAGTACTTC
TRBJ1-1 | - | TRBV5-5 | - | CASSLMDRNTEAFF | TGTGCCAGCAGCTTAATGGACAGGAACACTGAAGCTTTCTTT
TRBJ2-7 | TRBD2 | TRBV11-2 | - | CASSFPAVTSGPRTYEQYF | TGTGCCAGCAGCTTCCCTGCGGTGACTAGCGGGCCTCGCACCTACGAGCAGTACTTC
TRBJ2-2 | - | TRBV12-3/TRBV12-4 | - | CASSPEKATGELFF | TGTGCCAGCAGTCCCGAGAAGGCCACCGGGGAGCTGTTTTTT
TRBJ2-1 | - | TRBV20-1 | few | CSARDSRTVIYNEQFF | TGCAGTGCTAGAGATAGCCGGACTGTCATCTACAATGAGCAGTTCTTC
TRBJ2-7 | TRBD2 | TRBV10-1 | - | CASSESTSGGARYF | TGCGCCAGCAGTGAGTCGACTAGCGGGGGGGCCCGGTACTTC
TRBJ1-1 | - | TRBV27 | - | CASRGGVEAFF | TGTGCCAGCAGAGGCGGAGTTGAAGCTTTCTTT
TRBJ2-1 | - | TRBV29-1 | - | CSVDQRAYNEQFF | TGCAGCGTTGACCAGCGGGCATACAATGAGCAGTTCTTC
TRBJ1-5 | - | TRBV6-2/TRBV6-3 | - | CASNRQHGQPQHF | TGTGCCAGCAATCGACAGCACGGCCAGCCCCAGCATTTT
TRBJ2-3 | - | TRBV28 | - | CASSLYGPKRYTDTQYF | TGTGCCAGCAGTTTATACGGCCCAAAAAGATACACAGATACGCAGTATTTT
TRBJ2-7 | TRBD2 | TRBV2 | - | CASSGAAGNLYEQYF | TGTGCCAGCAGTGGCGCAGCGGGAAATCTTTACGAGCAGTACTTC
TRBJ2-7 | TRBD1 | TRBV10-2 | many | CASSAGTGVYEQYF | TGCGCCAGCAGTGCCGGGACAGGGGTCTACGAGCAGTACTTC
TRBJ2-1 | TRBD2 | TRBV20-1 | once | CSAPGTSGRAWQFF | TGCAGTGCTCCCGGGACTAGCGGGAGGGCCTGGCAGTTCTTC
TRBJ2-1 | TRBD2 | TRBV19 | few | CASSILAARDEQFF | TGTGCCAGTAGTATCCTAGCGGCGAGGGATGAGCAGTTCTTC
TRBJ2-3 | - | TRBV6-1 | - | CASTLSGTGITDTQYF | TGTGCCAGCACCCTATCCGGGACGGGAATCACAGATACGCAGTATTTT
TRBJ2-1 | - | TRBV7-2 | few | CASSSVGNEQFF | TGTGCCAGCAGCTCGGTCGGCAATGAGCAGTTCTTC
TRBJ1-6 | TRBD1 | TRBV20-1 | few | CSATGTANSPLHF | TGCAGTGCCACCGGGACAGCCAATTCACCCCTCCACTTT
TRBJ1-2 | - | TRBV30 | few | CAWSQTGQGSYGYTF | TGTGCCTGGAGTCAAACGGGACAAGGGTCTTATGGCTACACCTTC
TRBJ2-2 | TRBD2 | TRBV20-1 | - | CSARSSGATSGTKATNTGELFF | TGCAGTGCTAGATCTTCGGGAGCGACTAGCGGAACAAAAGCCACGAACACCGGGGAGCTGTTTTTT
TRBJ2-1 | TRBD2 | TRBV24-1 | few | CATSDPRSSGSSYNEQFF | TGTGCCACCAGTGATCCCCGTTCTAGCGGGAGCTCCTACAATGAGCAGTTCTTC
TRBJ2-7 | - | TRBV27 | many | CASSLAPTPYYEQYF | TGTGCCAGCAGTTTAGCCCCAACACCCTACTACGAGCAGTACTTC
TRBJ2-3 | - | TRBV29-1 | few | CSVLRGDAPDTQYF | TGCAGCGTTCTCAGGGGGGATGCCCCAGATACGCAGTATTTT
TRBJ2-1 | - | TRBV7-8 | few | CASSFSRVAGMYNEQFF | TGTGCCAGCAGCTTCTCCAGGGTGGCGGGAATGTACAATGAGCAGTTCTTC
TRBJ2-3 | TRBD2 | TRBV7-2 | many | CASSFGLAADTQYF | TGTGCCAGCAGCTTCGGACTAGCGGCAGATACGCAGTATTTT
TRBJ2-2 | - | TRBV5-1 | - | CASSLIPLGLQGGTGELFF | TGCGCCAGCAGCCTAATTCCCCTCGGCCTTCAGGGGGGCACCGGGGAGCTGTTTTTT
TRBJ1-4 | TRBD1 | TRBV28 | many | CASSSGQGFNEKLFF | TGTGCCAGCAGTTCGGGACAGGGCTTTAATGAAAAACTGTTTTTT
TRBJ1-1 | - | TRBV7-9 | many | CASSLDRTNTEAFF | TGTGCCAGCAGCCTTGACAGGACGAACACTGAAGCTTTCTTT
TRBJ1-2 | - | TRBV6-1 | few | CASSTRGGNYGYTF | TGTGCCAGCAGTACCAGGGGCGGGAACTATGGCTACACCTTC
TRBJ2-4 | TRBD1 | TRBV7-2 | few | CASSLTGQKNIQYF | TGTGCCAGCAGCTTAACGGGACAGAAAAACATTCAGTACTTC
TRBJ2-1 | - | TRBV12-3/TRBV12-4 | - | CASSKLVRSNEQFF | TGTGCCAGCAGTAAACTAGTTCGGAGCAATGAGCAGTTCTTC
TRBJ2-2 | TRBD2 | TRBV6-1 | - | CASSAIPGLAGDTGELFF | TGTGCCAGCAGTGCCATTCCGGGACTAGCGGGAGACACCGGGGAGCTGTTTTTT
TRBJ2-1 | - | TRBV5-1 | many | CASTRQYNEQFF | TGCGCCAGCACACGACAGTACAATGAGCAGTTCTTC
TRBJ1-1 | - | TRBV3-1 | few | CASSQRGRDEAFF | TGTGCCAGCAGCCAACGGGGACGAGATGAAGCTTTCTTT
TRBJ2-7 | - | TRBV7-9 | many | CASSSNPYEQYF | TGTGCCAGCAGCTCCAACCCCTACGAGCAGTACTTC
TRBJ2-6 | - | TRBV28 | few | CASSQLGEPGANVLTF | TGTGCCAGCAGCCAGCTTGGCGAACCTGGGGCCAACGTCCTGACTTTC